The 11 T cell receptor beta chains listed next were all sequenced from one sample in a study of shared clonotypes between healthy human individuals. The naive CD8 fraction comprised CD45RO-negative cells positively selected for CCR7 and excluded terminally differentiated effector memory CD45RA+ cells. Produced via immunoSEQ multiplex PCR; TCRdb's table is partial and in-frame only. The profile covers around 580,000 clones, with roughly 98% appearing a single time and approximately 0.33% taken by the ten largest. The specimen sequenced was naive CD8+ T cells sorted from blood. The receptors shown here come from a young man in good health.

The chain recombines TRBV11-2 with TRBJ2-3; D may correspond to TRBD1 or TRBD2 (5 bases each). The CDR3 extends over 16 amino acids. Germline V gives CDR1 SGHAT, CDR2 FQNNGV. V was clipped by 2 bases and J by 0 bases, with 12 bases between them. The CDR3 sequence is CASSLPRDRSTDTQYF. In nucleotides, the CDR3 is TGTGCCAGCAGCTTACCACGGGACCGTAGCACAGATACGCAGTATTTT.

Notes on this clone: Other DNA sequences in this sample translate to the same CDR3. J is TRBJ2-5 and V is TRBV6-6, with D unclear. This CDR3 is 12 amino acids long. V dropped 0 bases and J dropped 5 bases, with 4 bases sitting between them. The germline V gene has CDR1 MNHNY and CDR2 SVGAGI (reference sequence). This CDR3 reads CASSYSIETQYF. In nucleotides, the CDR3 is TGTGCCAGCAGTTACTCGATTGAGACCCAGTACTTC.

This chain joins TRBV7-9 and TRBJ2-1; TRBD2 agrees at 9 bases. V lost 4 bases and J lost 5; bases outside the gene matches: 9. CDR1 is SEHNR and CDR2 is FQNEAQ in the germline V gene (reference sequence). The CDR3 contains 16 residues. The CDR3 sequence: CASSSRLAEQNNEQFF. The CDR3 coding sequence is TGTGCCAGCAGCTCCCGACTAGCGGAGCAGAACAATGAGCAGTTCTTC.

This clone was seen once. This chain uses TRBV7-9 with TRBJ2-1; D is tentatively TRBD1 or TRBD2 (6 bases each). Per the germline V gene, CDR1 is SEHNR and CDR2 is FQNEAQ (reference sequence). CDR3 length: 13 amino acids. Trimming took off 6 bases at V and 10 bases at J, with 16 bases between the two ends. The DNA for the CDR3 is TGTGCCAGCAGAGGGGGGAGCGGTGAGGAGCAGTTCTTC. The encoded protein is CASRGGSGEEQFF. Full variable domain (rest looked up from reference TRBV7-9 and TRBJ2-1): DTGVSQNPRHKITKRGQNVTFRCDPISEHNRLYWYRQTLGQGPEFLTYFQNEAQLEKSRLLSDRFSAERPKGSFSTLEIQRTEQGDSAMYLCASRGGSGEEQFFGPGTRLTVL.

The chain is built from TRBV13 and TRBJ2-7; TRBD1 is a possible D gene (5 bases). Germline lookup yields CDR1 PRHDT and CDR2 FYEKMQ (reference sequence). This CDR3 has 14 amino acids. Deletions cut 4 bases from V and 2 bases from J, with 12 bases between. The DNA for the CDR3 is TGTGCCAGCAGCTCCCCCAGGACACCCTACGAGCAGTACTTC. Translated: CASSSPRTPYEQYF.

J is TRBJ2-7 and V is TRBV19; D is ambiguous. The CDR3 covers 13 residues. Germline CDR1 and CDR2: LNHDA and SQIVND (reference sequence). Trimming took off 2 bases at V and 1 base at J, with 6 bases between the two ends. CDR3 DNA sequence: TGTGCCAGTAGTATACTGCTGTCCTACGAGCAGTACTTC. Protein product: CASSILLSYEQYF.

The gene calls are TRBV7-9 and TRBJ2-3; no clear D. The V and J ends lost 5 bases and 1 base respectively, with 22 bases between them. CDR1 is SEHNR, CDR2 FQNEAQ, per germline (reference sequence). CDR3 size: 18 residues. CDR3 in DNA: TGTGCCAGCAGCCCACCCAAGCCTGGTGGTCTTCGCACAGATACGCAGTATTTT. Amino acids: CASSPPKPGGLRTDTQYF.

This chain connects TRBV29-1 to TRBJ2-5; possible D gene TRBD1, 6 bases. The CDR3 contains 14 residues. Trimming stripped 2 bases from V and 1 base from J, with 11 bases between. CDR1 and CDR2 from the germline V gene are SQVTM and ANQGSEA. CDR3 in amino acids: CSVELTGFQETQYF. The DNA of the CDR3 is TGCAGCGTTGAACTGACAGGTTTCCAAGAGACCCAGTACTTC.

This sequence joins TRBV29-1 and TRBJ2-2; tentatively, D is TRBD2 (6 bases). CDR1 SQVTM and CDR2 ANQGSEA come from the germline V gene. With 4 bases removed from V and 7 bases from J, the gap between germline ends came to 13 bases. CDR3 size: 13 residues. CDR3 residues: CSVVGSSVGELFF. The CDR3 DNA reads TGCAGCGTTGTCGGGAGTAGCGTCGGGGAGCTGTTTTTT.

In this sample, this clone turned up once. The chain recombines TRBV7-2 with TRBJ2-3, with a tentative D call TRBD2 (5 bases). The germline V gene has CDR1 SGHTA and CDR2 FQGNSA. The CDR3 is 12 amino acids. V was shortened by 8 bases and J by 7 bases, with 13 bases between the two germline ends. The CDR3 DNA sequence: TGTGCCAGCCCCTTCGGAGGCTATACGCAGTATTTT. Translation: CASPFGGYTQYF. Using reference TRBV7-2 and TRBJ2-3 for the parts outside the CDR3, the full variable domain is GAGVSQSPSNKVTEKGKDVELRCDPISGHTALYWYRQSLGQGLEFLIYFQGNSAPDKSGLPSDRFSAERTGGSVSTLTIQRTQQEDSAVYLCASPFGGYTQYFGPGTRLTVL.

The chain carries TRBV5-4 and TRBJ2-5; 11 bases line up with TRBD1. Germline-derived CDR1 and CDR2 are SGHNT and YYREEE (reference sequence). V shed 6 bases and J 6 bases; nucleotides not matched to a gene: 10. The CDR3 runs 15 residues. In nucleotides, the CDR3 is TGTGCCAGCACCGTGGACAGGGGGCGCGGAAAGACCCAGTACTTC. It translates to CASTVDRGRGKTQYF.